The rows below give T cell receptor beta chains drawn from one sample of a study of memory CD4+ T cells and cytomegalovirus serostatus. The table came from immunoSEQ multiplex PCR; TCRdb's copy has only in-frame clones and leaves some out. The sample holds about 58,000 clones, more than 70% seen once. Sequencing input: memory CD4+ T cells from blood. The receptors here all came from an adult in good health and CMV-seronegative. Some clones in this sample may be carry-over from other donors' samples. The CDR3 runs from the conserved cysteine through the conserved F or W. The D gene is left open where the match is weak. Some rows have no size entry. The others give once, few or many, or a class for an expanded clone.

>TRBV2|TRBJ1-2|.|TRBD1
CASSFLGTDGYTF
TGTGCCAGCAGCTTCTTGGGGACAGACGGCTACACCTTC
>TRBV5-4|TRBJ2-1|.|.
CASSLVDNEQFF
TGTGCCAGCAGCTTGGTGGACAATGAGCAGTTCTTC
>TRBV30|TRBJ2-2|few|TRBD1
CAWKITQGDTGELFF
TGTGCCTGGAAAATTACTCAGGGGGACACCGGGGAGCTGTTTTTT
>TRBV2|TRBJ2-7|.|.
CASSEGGLRDEQYF
TGTGCCAGCAGTGAAGGAGGCCTGCGTGACGAGCAGTACTTC
>TRBV15|TRBJ1-2|.|.
CATSADRSLNYGYTF
TGTGCCACCAGCGCTGACAGGAGTCTTAACTATGGCTACACCTTC
>TRBV27|TRBJ1-5|.|TRBD1
CASSYGTGWPQHF
TGTGCCAGCAGTTATGGGACAGGGTGGCCCCAGCATTTT
>TRBV7-9|TRBJ2-5|.|.
CASKFRGETQYF
TGTGCCAGCAAGTTCCGCGGAGAGACCCAGTACTTC
>TRBV5-1|TRBJ1-2|.|.
CASSLNLAKYGYTF
TGCGCCAGCAGCTTAAATTTGGCCAAATATGGCTACACCTTC
>TRBV6-6|TRBJ2-7|.|TRBD2
CASSSTSGTNYEQYF
TGTGCCAGCAGTTCAACTAGCGGGACAAACTACGAGCAGTACTTC
>TRBV7-6|TRBJ2-1|.|.
CASSRAASLYNEQFF
TGTGCCAGCAGCAGGGCAGCGTCTTTATACAATGAGCAGTTCTTC
>TRBV2|TRBJ2-7|once|TRBD1
CASRPDRGLYEQYF
TGTGCCAGCAGACCGGACAGGGGGCTCTACGAGCAGTACTTC
>TRBV6-5|TRBJ2-7|.|TRBD2
CASSSRGAGGTYEQYF
TGTGCCAGCAGTTCCCGGGGAGCGGGAGGGACCTACGAGCAGTACTTC
>TRBV5-4|TRBJ1-6|.|TRBD1
CASSSGGERNSPLHF
TGTGCCAGCAGCTCAGGGGGCGAGAGAAATTCACCCCTCCACTTT
>TRBV18|TRBJ2-3|.|.
CASSGHSTDTQYF
TGTGCCAGCTCCGGGCATAGCACAGATACGCAGTATTTT
>TRBV7-2|TRBJ2-5|.|TRBD2
CASSSPPGAGVRQETQYF
TGTGCCAGCAGCTCCCCGCCTGGGGCGGGAGTCCGTCAAGAGACCCAGTACTTC
>TRBV5-1|TRBJ2-3|once|.
CASSLGGTDTQYF
TGCGCCAGCAGCTTGGGGGGCACAGATACGCAGTATTTT
>TRBV19|TRBJ2-1|few|.
CASSVRVGSSYNEQFF
TGTGCCAGTAGTGTGAGGGTTGGTTCCTCCTACAATGAGCAGTTCTTC
>TRBV2|TRBJ2-7|.|.
CASSLGYEQYF
TGTGCCAGCAGTCTAGGGTACGAGCAGTACTTC
>TRBV10-2|TRBJ1-1|.|TRBD1
CASRGQGANTEAFF
TGCGCCAGCAGGGGACAGGGGGCGAACACTGAAGCTTTCTTT
>TRBV11-1|TRBJ1-4|.|.
CASSLHPTNEKLFF
TGTGCCAGCAGCTTGCATCCAACTAATGAAAAACTGTTTTTT
>TRBV30|TRBJ2-2|.|TRBD2
CAWSGGLAGGGNTGELFF
TGTGCCTGGAGTGGGGGACTAGCGGGAGGCGGGAACACCGGGGAGCTGTTTTTT
>TRBV5-1|TRBJ2-3|.|.
CASGIAESTDTQYF
TGCGCCAGCGGCATAGCGGAGAGCACAGATACGCAGTATTTT
>TRBV5-1|TRBJ1-2|.|.
CASSFLQDYGYTF
TGCGCCAGCAGCTTCTTGCAAGACTATGGCTACACCTTC
>TRBV5-1|TRBJ2-7|.|.
CASRQEHYEQYF
TGCGCCAGCAGACAGGAGCACTACGAGCAGTACTTC
>TRBV7-9|TRBJ2-5|.|TRBD1
CASSPGQGARETQYF
TGTGCCAGCAGCCCCGGACAGGGGGCGAGGGAGACCCAGTACTTC
>TRBV10-1|TRBJ2-7|.|TRBD2
CASTRGEGGVEQYF
TGCGCCAGCACCCGGGGGGAGGGTGGTGTCGAGCAGTACTTC
>TRBV6-1|TRBJ2-2|.|TRBD1
CASSLTGVRTGELFF
TGTGCCAGCAGTTTGACAGGGGTCCGCACCGGGGAGCTGTTTTTT
>TRBV28|TRBJ2-1|.|TRBD2
CAISGTLGRGEFF
TGTGCCATCTCCGGGACTCTTGGGCGGGGGGAGTTCTTC
>TRBV15|TRBJ2-3|.|TRBD1
CATSRQPGQGGDTQYF
TGTGCCACCAGCAGACAACCGGGACAGGGAGGAGATACGCAGTATTTT
>TRBV28|TRBJ2-7|few|TRBD1
CASHVARDREFNEQYF
TGTGCCAGCCACGTAGCCCGGGACAGGGAATTTAACGAGCAGTACTTC
>TRBV5-1|TRBJ1-1|.|.
CASSWGSVTGNTEAFF
TGCGCCAGCAGCTGGGGGTCTGTAACGGGGAACACTGAAGCTTTCTTT
>TRBV29-1|TRBJ2-5|.|.
CSVEDIRVETQYF
TGCAGCGTTGAAGATATCAGGGTAGAGACCCAGTACTTC
>TRBV25-1|TRBJ1-1|.|.
CASSEYGREGEAFF
TGTGCCAGCAGTGAATACGGGCGTGAGGGTGAAGCTTTCTTT
>TRBV13|TRBJ1-1|few|.
CASSLTEGKAFF
TGTGCCAGCAGCTTAACGGAGGGTAAAGCTTTCTTT
>TRBV5-1|TRBJ2-7|.|.
CASSFASVYEQYF
TGCGCCAGCAGCTTTGCCTCGGTATACGAGCAGTACTTC
>TRBV18|TRBJ2-1|few|.
CASSPPAAYNEQFF
TGTGCCAGCTCACCACCGGCAGCTTACAATGAGCAGTTCTTC
>TRBV6-5|TRBJ2-7|.|.
CASSYSFVSPYEQYF
TGTGCCAGCAGTTACTCGTTTGTATCCCCCTACGAGCAGTACTTC
>TRBV7-6|TRBJ2-1|few|.
CASSLAMAADLGEQFF
TGTGCCAGCAGCTTAGCTATGGCGGCAGACTTAGGTGAGCAGTTCTTC
>TRBV7-9|TRBJ1-5|few|.
CASSLGRDQPQHF
TGTGCCAGCAGCTTAGGCAGGGACCAGCCCCAGCATTTT
>TRBV30|TRBJ1-1|.|TRBD1
CAWSYRGYRTEAFF
TGTGCCTGGAGTTACAGGGGATATCGGACTGAAGCTTTCTTT
>TRBV7-7|TRBJ2-4|.|TRBD1
CASSSEPGQGGKNIQYF
TGTGCCAGCAGCTCAGAACCGGGACAGGGGGGCAAAAACATTCAGTACTTC
>TRBV28|TRBJ1-5|.|.
CATTDGANQPQHF
TGTGCCACCACCGACGGCGCAAATCAGCCCCAGCATTTT
>TRBV18|TRBJ2-5|.|TRBD2
CASSPPGLAGETQYF
TGTGCCAGCTCACCACCGGGACTAGCGGGCGAGACCCAGTACTTC